This passage covers 17 T cell receptor beta chains from one sample sequenced in a study of control samples from healthy donors and cancer patients. The repertoire was sequenced with immunoSEQ multiplex PCR; TCRdb's copy has only in-frame clones and lacks some. The sample has roughly 98,000 clones, 85% to 95% seen once. Sequencing was carried out using blood. Receptor source: a young man in good health.

This clone was seen a few times. The genes are TRBV29-1 and TRBJ1-2, with a weak D call TRBD1 (5 bases). Per germline, CDR1 SQVTM and CDR2 ANQGSEA. Deletions cut 7 bases from V and 12 bases from J, with 18 bases between. The CDR3 loop spans 11 amino acids. The CDR3 DNA reads TGCAGCGGCATGGACCGAGGAGGGGACACCTTC. As protein: CSGMDRGGDTF.

The table lists this clone with a count of one. The chain carries TRBV29-1 and TRBJ1-1; D ambiguous. The CDR3 runs 11 residues. Trimming shortened V by 5 bases and J by 6 bases, and 10 bases separated the two germline ends. Germline V CDR1 and CDR2: SQVTM, ANQGSEA. CDR3 loop: CSVLDGPEAFF. The CDR3 coding sequence is TGCAGCGTTCTGGACGGGCCTGAAGCTTTCTTT. The variable domain in full, completed from reference TRBV29-1 and TRBJ1-1, reads SAVISQKPSRDICQRGTSLTIQCQVDSQVTMMFWYRQQPGQSLTLIATANQGSEATYESGFVIDKFPISRPNLTFSTLTVSNMSPEDSSIYLCSVLDGPEAFFGQGTRLTVV.

V gene TRBV27 combines with J gene TRBJ2-1, with D perhaps TRBD1 (6 bases). CDR3 size: 14 residues. CDR1 and CDR2 from the germline V gene are MNHEY and SMNVEV (reference sequence). V shed 6 bases and J shed 5 bases, with 14 bases lying between them. CDR3 amino acids: CASSPGVRDNEQFF. Here the CDR3 DNA reads TGTGCCAGCAGCCCAGGGGTTCGGGACAATGAGCAGTTCTTC.

The V gene is TRBV6-2 or TRBV6-3, the J gene TRBJ1-1; D is perhaps TRBD1 (5 bases). Trimming took 0 bases from V and 5 from J, leaving 10 bases between them. Germline CDR1 is MNHEY and CDR2 is SVGEGT. The CDR3 has 14 amino acids. The CDR3 sequence: CASSYSQGDTEAFF. Here the CDR3 DNA reads TGTGCCAGCAGTTACTCCCAGGGCGATACTGAAGCTTTCTTT.

CDR3 sequence: CASSLARTQYF. CDR3 bases: TGCGCCAGCAGCTTGGCCCGGACCCAGTACTTC. V usage is TRBV5-1 and J usage is TRBJ2-5; D is ambiguous. The V end was cut by 0 bases, the J end by 7 bases, with 4 bases between. The CDR3 runs 11 residues. Germline CDR1 reads SGHRS; CDR2 reads YFSETQ.

V gene TRBV6-5 combines with J gene TRBJ1-1; 10 bases map to TRBD1. V lost 4 bases and J lost 5; bases outside the gene matches: 4. This CDR3 is built from 14 residues. Germline V lookup: CDR1 MNHEY, CDR2 SVGAGI. CDR3 region: CASSLGQGLTEAFF. The CDR3, as DNA: TGTGCCAGCAGTTTGGGACAGGGGTTAACTGAAGCTTTCTTT.

V gene TRBV28 combines with J gene TRBJ1-1; a weak D match, TRBD1 (5 bases). The V gene's germline CDR1 is MDHEN and CDR2 SYDVKM. CDR3 length: 15 residues. Deletions cut 4 bases from V and 5 bases from J, with 17 bases between. This CDR3 reads CASSSFQRGGTEAFF. The CDR3 coding sequence is TGTGCCAGCAGTTCATTTCAAAGGGGAGGGACTGAAGCTTTCTTT.

This chain joins TRBV6-5 and TRBJ2-2; D gene ambiguous. The germline gives CDR1 MNHEY, CDR2 SVGAGI. Trimming shortened V by 6 bases and J by 6 bases, and 14 bases separated the two germline ends. The CDR3 covers 14 residues. CDR3 region: CASRPGPMAGELFF. The CDR3 coding sequence is TGTGCCAGCAGACCGGGCCCCATGGCCGGGGAGCTGTTTTTT.

V usage is TRBV5-6 and J usage is TRBJ1-2, with a possible D match to TRBD1 (5 bases). The CDR3 extends over 13 amino acids. V was trimmed by 2 bases and J by 5 bases, leaving 10 bases between them. The V gene's germline CDR1 is SGHDT and CDR2 YYEEEE. CDR3 amino acids: CASSFTGGYGYTF. The CDR3, as DNA: TGTGCCAGCAGCTTCACAGGAGGGTATGGCTACACCTTC.

This clone showed up just once. The chain uses TRBV5-8 and TRBJ1-2, with 9 nucleotides matching TRBD1. The germline V gene encodes CDR1 SGHTS and CDR2 YDEGEE. The CDR3 runs 15 residues. V lost 5 bases, J lost 6 bases, and 11 bases stayed unmatched. CDR3 loop: CASRPTRTGVDGYTF. CDR3 DNA: TGTGCCAGCAGGCCAACGAGGACAGGGGTAGATGGCTACACCTTC.

This chain joins TRBV5-4 and TRBJ1-3, with 7 bases lining up with TRBD1. This CDR3 is built from 15 residues. V was pared by 4 bases and J by 1 base, with 5 bases of the junction left unmatched. The V gene's germline CDR1 is SGHNT and CDR2 YYREEE (reference sequence). The CDR3 sequence is CASSPGTASGNTIYF. DNA for the CDR3: TGTGCCAGCAGCCCAGGGACAGCATCTGGAAACACCATATATTTT.

The rearrangement joins TRBV6-5 to TRBJ2-5, with TRBD1 identical over 9 bases. CDR3 length: 13 residues. J was trimmed by 2 bases and V by 11 bases; bases with no gene match: 6. Germline V gene data show CDR1 as MNHEY and CDR2 as SVGAGI. The CDR3 loop is CACPGQGQETQYF. CDR3 nucleotide sequence: TGTGCCTGCCCGGGACAGGGACAAGAGACCCAGTACTTC.

Of note for this clone: One end of the junction varies from germline; a read error may be responsible. V is TRBV7-7 and J is TRBJ2-7; tentatively, D is TRBD1 (6 bases). This CDR3 region has 15 residues. Germline values: CDR1 SSHAT, CDR2 FNYEAQ (reference sequence). The CDR3 DNA reads TGTGCTAGCAGCGCGACCCGGGACACCTTCTACGAGCAGTACTTC. Residues: CASSATRDTFYEQYF.

The chain links TRBV12-3 or TRBV12-4 to TRBJ2-1, with TRBD2 identical over 13 bases. Losses at the gene ends were 5 bases for V and 10 bases for J; bases not matched to a gene: 2. The CDR3 has 13 amino acids. The CDR3 reads CASSVTSGGEQFF. The CDR3 DNA is TGTGCCAGCAGTGTGACTAGCGGGGGGGAGCAGTTCTTC.

V usage is TRBV5-4 and J usage is TRBJ2-1; D is possibly TRBD2 (6 bases). The V gene lost 1 base and the J gene lost 2 bases, with 10 bases spanning the gap. CDR1 is SGHNT, CDR2 YYREEE, per germline (reference sequence). The CDR3 covers 15 residues. This chain's CDR3 is CASSLNGGPYNEQFF. CDR3 nucleotides: TGTGCCAGCAGCTTGAACGGGGGACCCTACAATGAGCAGTTCTTC.

This chain uses TRBV5-4 with TRBJ1-2; 12 nucleotides line up with TRBD1. In germline, CDR1 is SGHNT, CDR2 YYREEE (reference sequence). CDR3 length: 17 residues. V lost 2 bases, J lost 4 bases, and 9 bases stayed unmatched. This chain's CDR3 is CASSFSPGQGASYGYTF. The CDR3 DNA is TGTGCCAGCAGCTTCTCACCGGGACAGGGGGCAAGCTATGGCTACACCTTC.

The chain couples TRBV2 to TRBJ1-1; D uncertain. CDR3 length: 11 residues. Germline V gene sequence: CDR1 SNHLY, CDR2 FYNNEI. Trimming removed 2 bases from V and 8 bases from J, with 6 bases in between. As DNA, the CDR3 is TGTGCCAGCAGTGAAAGGGTAGAAGCTTTCTTT. This translates into CASSERVEAFF. Based on the CDR3 plus reference TRBV2 and TRBJ1-1, the full variable domain is EPEVTQTPSHQVTQMGQEVILRCVPISNHLYFYWYRQILGQKVEFLVSFYNNEISEKSEIFDDQFSVERPDGSNFTLKIRSTKLEDSAMYFCASSERVEAFFGQGTRLTVV.